These 28 T cell receptor beta chains were all obtained from the same sample, sequenced in a study of radiotherapy plus CTLA-4 blockade in lung cancer. Data came from immunoSEQ multiplex PCR; TCRdb stores just in-frame clones and leaves some out. The sample shows approximately 82,000 clones, about four fifths of them seen only once. Source: peripheral blood, taken from a patient treated with radiotherapy plus ipilimumab. The receptors derive from a human donor with non-small cell lung cancer that progressed on radiotherapy plus ipilimumab.

The V call is TRBV7-9, the J call TRBJ2-5; 9 bases match TRBD2. Germline values: CDR1 SEHNR, CDR2 FQNEAQ (reference sequence). This CDR3 is 16 amino acids long. The J segment lost 1 base and the V segment lost 5 bases, leaving 8 bases of the junction unmatched. CDR3 nucleotides: TGTGCCAGCAGCCCAGGGGCGGGAGGGGTCCAAGAGACCCAGTACTTC. The encoded protein is CASSPGAGGVQETQYF. Combining the CDR3 with reference TRBV7-9 and TRBJ2-5 gives the whole variable domain DTGVSQNPRHKITKRGQNVTFRCDPISEHNRLYWYRQTLGQGPEFLTYFQNEAQLEKSRLLSDRFSAERPKGSFSTLEIQRTEQGDSAMYLCASSPGAGGVQETQYFGPGTRLLVL.

The CDR3 DNA follows: TGTGCCAGCAGAAACCAGGGGGGAATCTCTGGAAACACCATATATTTT. Amino acid sequence: CASRNQGGISGNTIYF. The V gene is TRBV2, the J gene TRBJ1-3; 7 bases are shared with TRBD1. After removal of 6 bases from V and 0 bases from J, the junction contained 8 bases not matched to a gene. The CDR3 sequence is 16 residues long. Germline CDR1 SNHLY, CDR2 FYNNEI.

V is TRBV11-2 and J is TRBJ1-6; the match to TRBD1 covers 7 bases. The CDR3 spans 16 residues. Unmatched junction bases numbered 11, after V lost 4 bases and J lost 8 bases. Germline loops: CDR1 SGHAT, CDR2 FQNNGV. CDR3 amino acids: CASSSHPDRKHSPLHF. The CDR3 DNA is TGTGCCAGCAGCTCCCACCCGGACAGGAAGCATTCACCCCTCCACTTT.

The rearrangement joins TRBV4-2 to TRBJ1-1; D unresolved. V lost 0 bases and J lost 6, with 11 bases in between. The germline V gene has CDR1 LGHNA and CDR2 YNFKEQ. The CDR3 extends over 14 amino acids. The chain's CDR3 is CASSQDGLGSEAFF. CDR3 DNA sequence: TGTGCCAGCAGCCAAGATGGGCTGGGTTCTGAAGCTTTCTTT.

The gene calls are TRBV5-1 and TRBJ2-6; D may be TRBD1 or TRBD2 (5 bases each). V lost 4 bases and J 1 base, leaving 18 bases between the germline ends. This CDR3 spans 18 amino acids. Looked up from germline, CDR1 is SGHRS and CDR2 is YFSETQ. The CDR3 DNA follows: TGCGCCAGCAGCCGCGGGTTGGGGGTAGGTTCTGGGGCCAACGTCCTGACTTTC. It encodes CASSRGLGVGSGANVLTF.

V usage is TRBV2 and J usage is TRBJ2-7; 9 bases map to TRBD2. The V gene end was trimmed by 3 bases and the J gene end by 2 bases; junction bases not matched to a gene: 11. This CDR3 has 17 amino acids. Germline V gene sequence: CDR1 SNHLY, CDR2 FYNNEI. CDR3 DNA sequence: TGTGCCAGCAGTGATGGGGGGCAAAGCGGGAGGCCCTACGAGCAGTACTTC. Translated, it gives CASSDGGQSGRPYEQYF. Full variable domain (missing parts from reference TRBV2 and TRBJ2-7): EPEVTQTPSHQVTQMGQEVILRCVPISNHLYFYWYRQILGQKVEFLVSFYNNEISEKSEIFDDQFSVERPDGSNFTLKIRSTKLEDSAMYFCASSDGGQSGRPYEQYFGPGTRLTVT.

The rearrangement links TRBV7-2 to TRBJ2-7; 7 nucleotides agree with TRBD1. The trim removed 2 bases at V and 3 bases at J, leaving 4 bases unmatched. Germline CDR1 and CDR2: SGHTA and FQGNSA. The CDR3 is 14 amino acids. The CDR3 region is CASSLRQGFYEQYF. In nucleotides, the CDR3 is TGTGCCAGCAGCTTAAGACAGGGTTTCTACGAGCAGTACTTC.

This chain connects TRBV7-9 to TRBJ2-1, with unresolved D. V was cut by 2 bases and J by 10 bases, with 9 bases left in between. This CDR3 comprises 12 residues. Per the germline V gene, CDR1 is SEHNR and CDR2 is FQNEAQ (reference sequence). The CDR3 here is CASSLIDGEQFF. DNA of the CDR3: TGTGCCAGCAGCTTAATAGATGGGGAGCAGTTCTTC. The full variable domain, completed using reference TRBV7-9 and TRBJ2-1, is DTGVSQNPRHKITKRGQNVTFRCDPISEHNRLYWYRQTLGQGPEFLTYFQNEAQLEKSRLLSDRFSAERPKGSFSTLEIQRTEQGDSAMYLCASSLIDGEQFFGPGTRLTVL.

V and J are TRBV4-3 and TRBJ2-3, with D unclear. The CDR3 is 15 amino acids. V lost 1 base and J lost 0, with 8 bases in between. CDR1 and CDR2 from the germline V gene are LGHNA and YSLEER. The CDR3 nucleotides are TGCGCCAGCAGCCAAGCTCCCGCCAGCACAGATACGCAGTATTTT. This sequence encodes CASSQAPASTDTQYF.

The chain couples TRBV2 to TRBJ2-1; D gene uncertain. Per germline, CDR1 SNHLY and CDR2 FYNNEI. The CDR3 consists of 12 residues. V was cut by 2 bases and J by 8 bases, with 7 bases left in between. CDR3 coding DNA: TGTGCCAGCAGTGAACTGATGGATGAGCAGTTCTTC. This translates into CASSELMDEQFF. Full variable domain (missing parts from reference TRBV2 and TRBJ2-1): EPEVTQTPSHQVTQMGQEVILRCVPISNHLYFYWYRQILGQKVEFLVSFYNNEISEKSEIFDDQFSVERPDGSNFTLKIRSTKLEDSAMYFCASSELMDEQFFGPGTRLTVL.

This clone has only one observation. The chain recombines TRBV7-2 with TRBJ2-5, with 9 bases matching TRBD2. CDR1 is SGHTA, CDR2 FQGNSA, per germline. J lost 7 bases, V lost 4 bases, and 1 base had no gene match. There are 12 residues in the CDR3. The CDR3 DNA follows: TGTGCCAGCAGCTCGACTAGCGGGACCCAGTACTTC. It encodes CASSSTSGTQYF.

The chain joins TRBV30 to TRBJ1-3; D is ambiguous. Per the germline V gene, CDR1 is GTSNPN and CDR2 is SVGIG (reference sequence). The CDR3 runs 15 residues. V dropped 2 bases and J dropped 0 bases, with 11 bases sitting between them. The CDR3 region has the DNA TGTGCCTGGAGTTTCCCCGCGGGCTCTGGAAACACCATATATTTT. As protein: CAWSFPAGSGNTIYF.

V is TRBV9 and J is TRBJ2-1, with TRBD2 matching over 7 bases. V shed 2 bases, J shed 9 bases, and the junction held 8 bases outside the gene matches. The CDR3 runs 14 residues. Per germline, CDR1 SGDLS and CDR2 YYNGEE. This CDR3 reads CASSVGGRNPEQFF. The CDR3 DNA reads TGTGCCAGCAGCGTTGGCGGGAGAAATCCTGAGCAGTTCTTC.

This clone was seen once. This chain joins TRBV7-6 and TRBJ2-1; TRBD2 agrees at 16 bases. V gave up 5 bases and J gave up 9 bases; unmatched junction bases: 4. CDR1 SGHVS and CDR2 FNYEAQ come from the germline V gene. This CDR3 has 15 amino acids. CDR3 coding DNA: TGTGCCAGCAGCGAGGGACTAGCGGGGGGGAGTGAGCAGTTCTTC. This encodes CASSEGLAGGSEQFF. The variable domain in full, completed from reference TRBV7-6 and TRBJ2-1, reads GAGVSQSPRYKVTKRGQDVALRCDPISGHVSLYWYRQALGQGPEFLTYFNYEAQQDKSGLPNDRFSAERPEGSISTLTIQRTEQRDSAMYRCASSEGLAGGSEQFFGPGTRLTVL.

The J gene is TRBJ1-1, the V gene TRBV6-5, with a possible D match to TRBD1 (5 bases). Trimming took 6 bases from V and 4 from J, leaving 18 bases between them. The CDR3 length is 15 residues. Germline CDR1 and CDR2: MNHEY and SVGAGI. CDR3 bases: TGTGCCAGCAGGAACCCTTTTGGGGGTATCACTGAAGCTTTCTTT. Translating gives CASRNPFGGITEAFF.

The chain has TRBV18 and TRBJ1-2; no clear D gene. The CDR3 has 15 amino acids. Trimming took 3 bases from V and 4 from J, leaving 15 bases between them. CDR1 is KGHSH, CDR2 LQKENI, per germline. DNA for the CDR3: TGTGCCAGCTCACCTATATCCGGGGAGGGCTATGGCTACACCTTC. This encodes CASSPISGEGYGYTF.

This clone was recorded a few times. Other DNA variants within this sample encode the same CDR3. CDR3 residues: CASSLSAYEQYF. The CDR3, as DNA: TGTGCCAGCAGCTTATCAGCGTACGAGCAGTACTTC. The chain is built from TRBV7-2 and TRBJ2-7; D unresolved. CDR1 is SGHTA and CDR2 is FQGNSA in the germline V gene. With 2 bases removed from V and 4 bases from J, the gap between germline ends came to 6 bases. The CDR3 extends over 12 amino acids. Variable domain in full (rest from reference TRBV7-2 and TRBJ2-7): GAGVSQSPSNKVTEKGKDVELRCDPISGHTALYWYRQSLGQGLEFLIYFQGNSAPDKSGLPSDRFSAERTGGSVSTLTIQRTQQEDSAVYLCASSLSAYEQYFGPGTRLTVT.

The chain employs TRBV4-1 and TRBJ2-5, with D possibly TRBD1 on 6 matching bases. The germline V and J ends were trimmed by 1 base and 3 bases, with 9 bases remaining between them. Germline loops: CDR1 MGHRA, CDR2 YSYEKL. The CDR3 runs to 14 residues. The CDR3 sequence is CASSQARTEETQYF. The CDR3 region has the DNA TGCGCCAGCAGCCAAGCGAGGACAGAAGAGACCCAGTACTTC.

This clone was counted a few times. This chain links TRBV13 with TRBJ2-7; D is ambiguous. Deletions cut 1 base from V and 2 bases from J, with 0 bases between. The CDR3 sequence is 11 residues long. Germline V CDR1 and CDR2: PRHDT, FYEKMQ (reference sequence). DNA for the CDR3: TGTGCCAGCAGCTTAGCCTACGAGCAGTACTTC. It yields the protein CASSLAYEQYF.

This chain uses TRBV9 with TRBJ2-2; no clear D gene. Germline loops: CDR1 SGDLS, CDR2 YYNGEE. The germline V and J ends were trimmed by 4 bases and 6 bases, with 7 bases remaining between them. The CDR3 contains 12 residues. The CDR3, as DNA: TGTGCCAGCAGCCTACGGCCCGGGGAGCTGTTTTTT. Translated, it gives CASSLRPGELFF.

V is TRBV5-6 and J is TRBJ2-7; tentatively, D is TRBD2 (7 bases). The germline V gene encodes CDR1 SGHDT and CDR2 YYEEEE. The germline V and J ends were trimmed by 2 bases and 0 bases, with 15 bases remaining between them. CDR3 size: 16 residues. The chain's CDR3 is CASSLRGAASSYEQYF. CDR3 bases: TGTGCCAGCAGCTTACGGGGGGCCGCGAGCTCCTACGAGCAGTACTTC.

The gene calls are TRBV15 and TRBJ2-7; D might be TRBD2 (5 bases). Germline loops: CDR1 LNHNV, CDR2 YYDKDF (reference sequence). This CDR3 has 15 residues. Trimming shortened V by 0 bases and J by 6 bases, and 15 bases separated the two germline ends. The CDR3 nucleotides are TGTGCCACCAGCAGAGACCTCGGACTCTTCGTCGAGCAGTACTTC. As protein: CATSRDLGLFVEQYF.

The CDR3 DNA sequence: TGTGCCAGCAGCTTAAGCAGGGACCACGAGCAGTACTTC. Encoded protein: CASSLSRDHEQYF. The V and J genes are TRBV7-3 and TRBJ2-7, with D perhaps assigned TRBD1 or TRBD2 (5 bases each). The ends were cut back, 1 base at V and 5 bases at J, with 9 bases in the middle. The germline V gene has CDR1 SGHTA and CDR2 FQGTGA. This CDR3 comprises 13 residues.

The chain carries TRBV6-1 and TRBJ1-4; 9 positions agree with TRBD1. Germline CDR1 reads MNHNS; CDR2 reads SASEGT. This CDR3 is 14 amino acids long. V lost 5 bases to trimming and J lost 7 bases; unmatched junction nucleotides: 5. DNA of the CDR3: TGTGCCAGCAGTCACGGACAGGGGAGTGAAAAACTGTTTTTT. This gives the protein CASSHGQGSEKLFF.

The J gene is TRBJ2-6, the V gene TRBV5-1; D is tentatively TRBD1 or TRBD2 (6 bases each). From germline, CDR1 is SGHRS and CDR2 YFSETQ. The CDR3 has 15 residues. With 2 bases removed from V and 2 bases from J, the gap between germline ends came to 8 bases. As DNA, the CDR3 is TGCGCCAGCAGCTTTGGGGGGCCTGGGGCCAACGTCCTGACTTTC. Protein sequence: CASSFGGPGANVLTF.

The J gene is TRBJ1-2, the V gene TRBV7-2, with unresolved D. The germline gives CDR1 SGHTA, CDR2 FQGNSA. This CDR3 spans 16 amino acids. Trimming cost V 1 base and J 8 bases, with 20 bases left between them. The CDR3 sequence: CASSLGGSGIQRGYTF. CDR3 bases: TGTGCCAGCAGCTTAGGGGGATCGGGCATCCAGCGGGGCTACACCTTC.

The chain couples TRBV19 to TRBJ2-4; 9 nucleotides match TRBD1. The V and J ends lost 2 bases and 0 bases, in that order; junction bases with no gene match: 2. The germline gives CDR1 LNHDA, CDR2 SQIVND (reference sequence). This CDR3 comprises 16 residues. CDR3 nucleotide sequence: TGTGCCAGTAGTATATGGGACAGGGAAGCCAAAAACATTCAGTACTTC. The encoded protein is CASSIWDREAKNIQYF. The whole variable domain, remainder taken from reference TRBV19 and TRBJ2-4, is DGGITQSPKYLFRKEGQNVTLSCEQNLNHDAMYWYRQDPGQGLRLIYYSQIVNDFQKGDIAEGYSVSREKKESFPLTVTSAQKNPTAFYLCASSIWDREAKNIQYFGAGTRLSVL.

This clone has more than one count but fewer than ten. This chain uses TRBV4-3 with TRBJ2-7; the match to TRBD2 covers 7 bases. Trimming at V came to 0 bases and at J to 6 bases, leaving 8 bases not matched to a gene. Per germline, CDR1 LGHNA and CDR2 YSLEER. The CDR3 totals 15 residues. CDR3 sequence reads: CASSQEWTSWGEQYF. Written as DNA, the CDR3 is TGCGCCAGCAGCCAAGAATGGACTAGTTGGGGCGAGCAGTACTTC.